This TCR beta chain was captured by sequencing in a study of blood T cells in healthy people across ages. Study conclusions and caveats: Possibly, changes in expanded clonotypes were confounded because donor CMV status was unknown.

PCR was performed a second time for about 7 to 11 cycles using a sample-barcoded 5' primer and a J-beta primer mix. TCRdb analysed the 5' RACE reads with MiXCR anew, one entry per CDR3 protein. The data hold about 1.8 million distinct CDR3 sequences, with just under 50% observed a single time. Trimming cost V 0 bases and J 4 bases, with 12 bases left between them. CDR1 and CDR2 (germline): MGHRA, YSYEKL. The CDR3 runs 15 residues. This clonotype was seen a few times. Its target is unknown. The extraction recovered at least 6 micrograms of total RNA per sample. Specimen: blood. The TCR sequence derives from a woman aged 40 to 55 in good health. This chain connects TRBV4-1 to TRBJ2-5; D call uncertain. CDR3 sequence (DNA): TGCGCCAGCAGCCAAGAACCCCTGGGAAGAGAGACCCAGTACTTC. Translation gives CASSQEPLGRETQYF.